The 31 T cell receptor beta chains below were found in one sample sequenced in a study of vaccination and CD4 T cells after COVID-19. Their recognized antigens are unknown. Researchers used the Oncomine TCR Beta short-read assay to sequence DNA from cultured CD4+ T cells. TCRdb redid the calling of the PCR reads with MiXCR, one entry per CDR3 protein. The table includes roughly 23,000 distinct CDR3 sequences, under 40% detected once. Time point meaning: late sampling 161 to 241 days after vaccination in a few convalescent patients. The treatment was: roughly ten-day PBMC culture with coronavirus spike peptide pools or control peptides (ViraFEST assay). The sequencing here drew on CD4+ T cells from blood, cultured in vitro, taken about 7 months after SARS-CoV-2 vaccination. These receptors all come from a human donor who had recovered from COVID-19.

The chain uses TRBV20-1 and TRBJ1-2; D remains ambiguous. Trimming stripped 0 bases from V and 4 bases from J, with 18 bases between. The CDR3 contains 16 residues. Germline CDR1 and CDR2: DFQATT and SNEGSKA (reference sequence). The CDR3 coding sequence is TGCAGTGCTAGAGATACGACGACCTGGTATGTCTATGGCTACACCTTC. This codes for CSARDTTTWYVYGYTF.

The rearrangement uses TRBV4-1 and TRBJ2-3; D is possibly TRBD2 (6 bases). V lost 1 base and J lost 12, with 11 bases in between. CDR3 length: 12 residues. Germline CDR1 MGHRA, CDR2 YSYEKL. CDR3 nucleotide sequence: TGCGCCAGCAGCCAAGCGGGGGATGCACAGTATTTT. Encoded protein: CASSQAGDAQYF.

The chain couples TRBV6-2 or TRBV6-3 to TRBJ1-1; D ambiguous. Germline V gives CDR1 MNHEY, CDR2 SVGEGT. There are 14 residues in the CDR3. V shed 0 bases and J shed 3 bases, with 8 bases lying between them. CDR3 DNA: TGTGCCAGCAGTTACTCGGAGGGAGACACTGAAGCTTTCTTT. Translated, it gives CASSYSEGDTEAFF.

The chain is built from TRBV6-1 and TRBJ1-6, with D perhaps TRBD1 (6 bases). This CDR3 spans 14 amino acids. Germline CDR1 and CDR2: MNHNS and SASEGT. Trimming shortened V by 4 bases and J by 8 bases, and 12 bases separated the two germline ends. This CDR3 is CASSGRGYHSPLHF. CDR3 in DNA: TGTGCCAGCAGTGGGAGGGGGTACCATTCACCCCTCCACTTT.

V gene TRBV20-1 combines with J gene TRBJ2-5; D is undetermined. Looked up from germline, CDR1 is DFQATT and CDR2 is SNEGSKA (reference sequence). Trimming stripped 0 bases from V and 4 bases from J, with 12 bases between. CDR3 length: 14 amino acids. The CDR3 nucleotides are TGCAGTGCTAGAGATCGGCGATTCGGAGAGACCCAGTACTTC. Protein product: CSARDRRFGETQYF.

DNA of the CDR3: TGTGCCAGCAGCCGAGAGGACAGGGAAGAGACCCAGTACTTC. It is translated as CASSREDREETQYF. This chain links TRBV5-4 with TRBJ2-5, with 8 bases fitting TRBD1. V trimming: 4 bases; J trimming: 3 bases; junction bases outside the gene matches: 5. In germline, CDR1 is SGHNT, CDR2 YYREEE (reference sequence). This CDR3 spans 14 amino acids.

This clonotype was found once. J is TRBJ2-5 and V is TRBV18; D unclear. Deletions cut 3 bases from V and 0 bases from J, with 8 bases between. The germline gives CDR1 KGHSH, CDR2 LQKENI. The CDR3 extends over 14 amino acids. CDR3 amino acids: CASSPTADQETQYF. CDR3 bases: TGTGCCAGCTCACCGACTGCAGACCAAGAGACCCAGTACTTC.

The chain combines TRBV19 with TRBJ1-2; D unclear. The CDR3 has 12 residues. V lost 6 bases and J lost 3, with 8 bases in between. CDR1 and CDR2 (germline): LNHDA, SQIVND (reference sequence). The CDR3 is CASSPKDYGYTF. For the CDR3, the DNA is TGTGCCAGTAGCCCTAAAGACTATGGCTACACCTTC.

V and J are TRBV7-9 and TRBJ1-2; no clear D. Germline values: CDR1 SEHNR, CDR2 FQNEAQ (reference sequence). The ends were cut back, 1 base at V and 7 bases at J, with 7 bases in the middle. This CDR3 spans 12 amino acids. The CDR3: CASSLELSGYTF. The CDR3 DNA sequence: TGTGCCAGCAGCTTAGAACTTTCTGGCTACACCTTC.

This clonotype occurred once. The chain uses TRBV6-4 and TRBJ2-5, with 11 bases aligning to TRBD2. This CDR3 spans 17 amino acids. Germline trimming cut 3 bases from V and 2 bases from J; bases unmatched to any gene: 8. Looked up from germline, CDR1 is MRHNA and CDR2 is SNTAGT. The CDR3 DNA follows: TGTGCCAGCAGTGAACAGTGGCTAGCGGGGGGTCAAGAGACCCAGTACTTC. It is translated as CASSEQWLAGGQETQYF.

This clonotype was detected only a few times. This sequence joins TRBV20-1 and TRBJ1-5; D is uncertain. V was pared by 3 bases and J by 3 bases, with 18 bases between. This CDR3 has 16 amino acids. CDR1 and CDR2 (germline): DFQATT, SNEGSKA (reference sequence). CDR3 sequence: CSASSNPRPINQPQHF. Here the CDR3 DNA reads TGCAGTGCTAGTTCGAATCCGAGGCCAATCAATCAGCCCCAGCATTTT.

This clonotype was found a few times. V is TRBV19 and J is TRBJ2-5, with D maybe TRBD1 (5 bases). CDR3 length equals 14 residues. Germline lookup yields CDR1 LNHDA and CDR2 SQIVND (reference sequence). Deletions cut 5 bases from V and 4 bases from J, with 14 bases between. CDR3 DNA sequence: TGTGCCAGTAGTGGTCGACAGTATGGAGAGACCCAGTACTTC. This gives the protein CASSGRQYGETQYF.

The rearrangement joins TRBV6-5 to TRBJ1-6; 9 nucleotides agree with TRBD1. CDR3 length equals 20 residues. V shed 2 bases and J 0 bases; nucleotides not matched to a gene: 11. The germline gives CDR1 MNHEY, CDR2 SVGAGI. The CDR3 region has the DNA TGTGCCAGCAGTTACGCCACAGGGGGCTGGATGAGCTCCTATAATTCACCCCTCCACTTT. Translating it yields CASSYATGGWMSSYNSPLHF.

This clonotype was seen only a few times. The CDR3 DNA follows: TGCAGTGCTAGAGTGGATAAAGGGGTCTATGGCTACACCTTC. This codes for CSARVDKGVYGYTF. This chain connects TRBV20-1 to TRBJ1-2; tentative D call: TRBD1 (5 bases). V lost 1 base to trimming and J lost 4 bases, with 13 bases between them. CDR3 size: 14 residues. From germline, CDR1 is DFQATT and CDR2 SNEGSKA (reference sequence).

This clonotype is medium-sized. The chain is built from TRBV20-1 and TRBJ2-1; the match to TRBD1 covers 10 bases. J lost 4 bases, V lost 0 bases, and 9 bases had no gene match. The germline CDR1 and CDR2 sequences are DFQATT and SNEGSKA (reference sequence). CDR3 length: 17 amino acids. The CDR3 nucleotides are TGCAGTGCTAGAGATCGGGGGACAGGGGTTCTTTACAATGAGCAGTTCTTC. Translated, it gives CSARDRGTGVLYNEQFF.

This chain connects TRBV6-5 to TRBJ1-6; weak D call: TRBD1 (6 bases). The germline gives CDR1 MNHEY, CDR2 SVGAGI. The V gene lost 2 bases and the J gene lost 9 bases, with 20 bases spanning the gap. This CDR3 is built from 17 residues. The CDR3 DNA is TGTGCCAGCAGTTACCGCGGAATGAGGGGGTTGGGTTCACCCCTCCACTTT. Amino acid sequence: CASSYRGMRGLGSPLHF.

CDR3 amino acids: CATSRSDHLEQYF. The CDR3 nucleotides are TGTGCCACCAGCCGCAGCGATCATTTGGAGCAGTACTTC. This sequence joins TRBV15 and TRBJ2-7; D is ambiguous. V lost 5 bases to trimming and J lost 7 bases, with 15 bases between them. CDR1 is LNHNV, CDR2 YYDKDF, per germline (reference sequence). CDR3 length: 13 residues.

Regarding this clonotype: An end of the junction differs from the germline gene, which may be a read error. The CDR3 protein is CSARDRAGDWNGSTF. DNA for the CDR3: TGCAGTGCTAGAGATCGGGCAGGGGACTGGAATGGCTCCACCTTC. The chain has TRBV20-1 and TRBJ1-2, with a tentative D call TRBD1 (6 bases). The CDR3 is 15 residues long. Germline V gene data show CDR1 as DFQATT and CDR2 as SNEGSKA (reference sequence).

The genes are TRBV11-3 and TRBJ2-5; no firm D call. The CDR3 is 14 residues long. Trimming took off 3 bases at V and 1 base at J, with 9 bases between the two ends. Germline loops: CDR1 SGHNT, CDR2 YENEEA. In nucleotides, the CDR3 is TGTGCCAGCAGCTTGATTAGTATCCAAGAGACCCAGTACTTC. Its translation is CASSLISIQETQYF.

CDR3 sequence reads: CASSYGRMSSGANVLTF. CDR3 nucleotide sequence: TGTGCCAGCAGTTACGGGCGGATGAGCTCTGGGGCCAACGTCCTGACTTTC. The gene calls are TRBV6-5 and TRBJ2-6, with D uncertain. The CDR3 consists of 17 residues. V lost 2 bases, J lost 0 bases, and 11 bases lay in between. Germline lookup yields CDR1 MNHEY and CDR2 SVGAGI.

The rearrangement uses TRBV7-3 and TRBJ2-2; no firm D call. This CDR3 has 13 amino acids. Trimming shortened V by 5 bases and J by 5 bases, and 9 bases separated the two germline ends. CDR1 SGHTA and CDR2 FQGTGA come from the germline V gene. The CDR3, as DNA: TGTGCCAGCAGCCCTACGACTACCGGGGAGCTGTTTTTT. Translated, it gives CASSPTTTGELFF.

This chain uses TRBV11-1 with TRBJ2-3; a weak D match, TRBD1 (5 bases). Germline CDR1 is SGHAT and CDR2 is FQDESV (reference sequence). The germline V and J ends were trimmed by 2 bases and 0 bases, with 9 bases remaining between them. This CDR3 region has 15 residues. CDR3 DNA: TGTGCCAGCAGCTTAAGGACAACCAGCACAGATACGCAGTATTTT. This encodes CASSLRTTSTDTQYF.

The chain couples TRBV20-1 to TRBJ2-3, with 7 bases fitting TRBD1. The V gene end was trimmed by 3 bases and the J gene end by 4 bases; junction bases not matched to a gene: 10. The CDR3 is made up of 15 amino acids. The germline V gene encodes CDR1 DFQATT and CDR2 SNEGSKA (reference sequence). CDR3 protein: CSARTGPIFSDTQYF. The CDR3 bases are TGCAGTGCTAGGACAGGGCCGATTTTTTCAGATACGCAGTATTTT.

This clonotype has only a few counts. The junction shows a germline mismatch at one end, possibly a read error. V usage is TRBV6-1 and J usage is TRBJ1-1; D is perhaps TRBD1 (5 bases). Germline-derived CDR1 and CDR2 are MNHNS and SASEGT. This CDR3 has 12 amino acids. CDR3 protein: CAAGGVDIIAFF. CDR3 bases: TGCGCGGCGGGGGGAGTCGATATTATTGCTTTCTTT.

The rearrangement links TRBV20-1 to TRBJ2-3; tentative D call: TRBD1 (6 bases). From germline, CDR1 is DFQATT and CDR2 SNEGSKA (reference sequence). This CDR3 spans 14 amino acids. V lost 5 bases and J 1 base, leaving 13 bases between the germline ends. This CDR3 reads CSAAGVAGTDTQYF. The CDR3 coding sequence is TGCAGTGCTGCAGGGGTAGCAGGCACAGATACGCAGTATTTT.

The chain employs TRBV20-1 and TRBJ1-6; D is perhaps TRBD1 (6 bases). V was cut by 6 bases and J by 7 bases, with 16 bases left in between. Per germline, CDR1 DFQATT and CDR2 SNEGSKA (reference sequence). This CDR3 is built from 14 residues. The CDR3 coding sequence is TGCAGTGCCATTCCGGGGGGCAGAAATTCACCCCTCCACTTT. Its translation is CSAIPGGRNSPLHF.

This sequence joins TRBV15 and TRBJ1-1; D is perhaps TRBD1 (6 bases). The germline V gene has CDR1 LNHNV and CDR2 YYDKDF (reference sequence). The CDR3 consists of 12 residues. V was trimmed by 3 bases and J by 10 bases, leaving 12 bases between them. This chain's CDR3 is CATSSTGFGAFF. Written as DNA, the CDR3 is TGTGCCACCAGCAGTACAGGGTTCGGAGCTTTCTTT.

The chain couples TRBV7-3 to TRBJ2-5, with 9 bases that match TRBD2. Germline CDR1 SGHTA, CDR2 FQGTGA. With V trimmed by 1 base and J by 1 base, 4 bases remained unmatched. The CDR3 totals 16 residues. The DNA of the CDR3 is TGTGCCAGCAGCTTAATAGCGGGAGCGACCCAAGAGACCCAGTACTTC. The encoded protein is CASSLIAGATQETQYF.

V gene TRBV5-1 combines with J gene TRBJ1-5; D remains unclear. V lost 0 bases to trimming and J lost 0 bases, with 7 bases between them. Germline CDR1 reads SGHRS; CDR2 reads YFSETQ. CDR3 size: 15 residues. The CDR3 sequence is CASSLEGYSNQPQHF. CDR3 bases: TGCGCCAGCAGCTTGGAAGGATATAGCAATCAGCCCCAGCATTTT.

Comments on this clonotype: Compared with germline, one end of the junction differs, possibly owing to a read error. The J gene is TRBJ2-7, the V gene TRBV15; 8 positions match TRBD1. Germline CDR1 is LNHNV and CDR2 is YYDKDF (reference sequence). The CDR3 is made up of 14 amino acids. As DNA, the CDR3 is TGTGTCACCAGCGCGGGACAGGTGGATTACGAGCAGTACTTC. Encoded protein: CVTSAGQVDYEQYF.

The chain couples TRBV11-1 to TRBJ2-5; maybe TRBD1 (6 bases). Germline-derived CDR1 and CDR2 are SGHAT and FQDESV (reference sequence). V was cut by 5 bases and J by 5 bases, with 15 bases left in between. This CDR3 is built from 14 residues. CDR3 in amino acids: CASSPRDKRETQYF. CDR3 sequence (DNA): TGTGCCAGCAGCCCACGGGACAAAAGGGAGACCCAGTACTTC.